The next 2 T cell receptor beta chains were all read from a single sample in a study of human T cells and chemical hapten exposure (dated by TCRdb to the early 2020s). Taken with the paper, the label for time point translates to: patch test 3, about 24 weeks after DPC sensitization. The treatment or condition label corresponds to: therapeutic diphenylcyclopropenone sensitization with weekly scalp DPC. Preparation of the library involved RACE. Reads for this sample came from a NextSeq 500. Clones were called with MiXCR by TCRdb after fastp trimmed the public reads at Q25, and only in-frame beta chains were retained. CDR3 protein duplicates are merged, each entry listing the most common genes and DNA. The table for this sample lists tens of thousands of distinct CDR3 sequences; 8% to 10% of them were counted only once. The ten top clones hold 16% of the sample. This specimen was whole blood, taken in connection with sensitization to the hapten diphenylcyclopropenone (DPC). The receptors were sampled from a woman in her forties with alopecia areata. Some clones in this sample may be carry-over from other donors' samples.

This clonotype was seen more than once but under ten times. J is TRBJ1-1 and V is TRBV5-4, with TRBD1 matching over 7 bases. This CDR3 is built from 15 residues. Germline-derived CDR1 and CDR2 are SGHNT and YYREEE (reference sequence). J was trimmed by 0 bases and V by 4 bases; bases with no gene match: 6. The chain's CDR3 is CASSGRQGLNTEAFF. In DNA, the CDR3 is TGTGCCAGCAGCGGAAGACAGGGATTGAACACTGAAGCTTTCTTT.

In its sample, this clonotype ranks as medium-sized. The chain has TRBV25-1 and TRBJ2-3; no firm D call. Germline-derived CDR1 and CDR2 are MGHDK and SYGVNS. This CDR3 spans 15 amino acids. The ends were cut back, 4 bases at V and 1 base at J, with 12 bases in the middle. This CDR3 reads CASSVDSSGTDTQYF. CDR3 in DNA: TGTGCCAGCAGTGTCGACTCGAGCGGCACAGATACGCAGTATTTT.